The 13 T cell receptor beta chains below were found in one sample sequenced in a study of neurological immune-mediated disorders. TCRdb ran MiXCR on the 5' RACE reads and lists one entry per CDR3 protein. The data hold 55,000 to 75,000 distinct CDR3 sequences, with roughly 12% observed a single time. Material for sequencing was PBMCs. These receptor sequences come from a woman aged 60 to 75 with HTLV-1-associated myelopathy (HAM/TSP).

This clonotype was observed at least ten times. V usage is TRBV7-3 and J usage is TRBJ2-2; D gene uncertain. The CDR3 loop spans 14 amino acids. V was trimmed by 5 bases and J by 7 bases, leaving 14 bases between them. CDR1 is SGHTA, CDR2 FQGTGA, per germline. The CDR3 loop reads CASSAQQQFGELFF. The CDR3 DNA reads TGTGCCAGCAGCGCCCAGCAGCAATTCGGGGAGCTGTTTTTT.

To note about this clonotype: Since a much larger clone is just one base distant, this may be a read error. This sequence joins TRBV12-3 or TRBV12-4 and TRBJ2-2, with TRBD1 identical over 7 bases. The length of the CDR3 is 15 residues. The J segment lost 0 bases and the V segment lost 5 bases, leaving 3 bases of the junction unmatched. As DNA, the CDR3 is TGTGCCAGCAGTCCCGGGACAGCGAACACCGGGGAGCTGTTTTTT. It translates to CASSPGTANTGELFF.

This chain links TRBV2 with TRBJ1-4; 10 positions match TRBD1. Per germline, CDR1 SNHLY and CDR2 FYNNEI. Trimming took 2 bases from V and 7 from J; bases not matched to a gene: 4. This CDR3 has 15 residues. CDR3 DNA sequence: TGTGCCAGCAGTGAATTGGGACAGGGGTTTGAAAAACTGTTTTTT. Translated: CASSELGQGFEKLFF.

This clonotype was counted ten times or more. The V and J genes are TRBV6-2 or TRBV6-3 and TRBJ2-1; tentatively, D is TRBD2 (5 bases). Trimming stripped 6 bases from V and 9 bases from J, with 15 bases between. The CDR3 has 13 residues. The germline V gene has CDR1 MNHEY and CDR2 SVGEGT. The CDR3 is CASSITREVEQFF. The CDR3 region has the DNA TGTGCCAGCAGCATAACTAGAGAGGTTGAGCAGTTCTTC.

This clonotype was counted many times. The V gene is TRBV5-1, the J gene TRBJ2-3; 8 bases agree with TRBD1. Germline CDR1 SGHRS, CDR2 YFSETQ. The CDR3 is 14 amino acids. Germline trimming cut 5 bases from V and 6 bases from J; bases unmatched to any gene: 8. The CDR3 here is CASSPDRAADTQYF. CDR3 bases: TGCGCCAGCAGTCCGGACAGGGCGGCGGATACGCAGTATTTT.

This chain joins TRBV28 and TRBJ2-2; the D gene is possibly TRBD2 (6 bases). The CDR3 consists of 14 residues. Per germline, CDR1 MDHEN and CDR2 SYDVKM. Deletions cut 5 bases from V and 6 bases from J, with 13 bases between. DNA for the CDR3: TGTGCCAGCAGTCTAACCGGGGGACCCGGGGAGCTGTTTTTT. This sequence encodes CASSLTGGPGELFF.

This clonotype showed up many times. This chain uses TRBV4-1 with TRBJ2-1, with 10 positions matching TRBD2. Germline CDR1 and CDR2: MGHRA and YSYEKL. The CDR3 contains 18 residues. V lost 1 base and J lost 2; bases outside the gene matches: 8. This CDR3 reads CASSQGTSGQGAYNEQFF. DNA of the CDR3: TGCGCCAGCAGCCAAGGGACTAGCGGCCAGGGCGCCTACAATGAGCAGTTCTTC.

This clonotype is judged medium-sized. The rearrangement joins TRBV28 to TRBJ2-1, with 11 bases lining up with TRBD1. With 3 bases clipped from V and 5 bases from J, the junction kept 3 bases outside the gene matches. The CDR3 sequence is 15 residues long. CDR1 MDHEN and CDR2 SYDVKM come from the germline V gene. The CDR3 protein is CASSFGQGANNEQFF. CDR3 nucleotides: TGTGCCAGCAGTTTTGGACAGGGGGCGAACAATGAGCAGTTCTTC.

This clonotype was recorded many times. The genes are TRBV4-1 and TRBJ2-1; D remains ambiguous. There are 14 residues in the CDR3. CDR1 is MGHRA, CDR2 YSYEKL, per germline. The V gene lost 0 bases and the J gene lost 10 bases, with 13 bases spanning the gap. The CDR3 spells CASSQEAGLGEQFF. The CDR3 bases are TGCGCCAGCAGCCAAGAGGCTGGTCTGGGCGAGCAGTTCTTC.

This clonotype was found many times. The CDR3 is CSARTSGMETQYF. The DNA for the CDR3 is TGCAGTGCTAGGACTAGCGGGATGGAGACCCAGTACTTC. The rearrangement links TRBV20-1 to TRBJ2-5; the match to TRBD2 covers 11 bases. The V gene end was trimmed by 3 bases and the J gene end by 5 bases; junction bases not matched to a gene: 2. CDR1 DFQATT and CDR2 SNEGSKA come from the germline V gene (reference sequence). The CDR3 loop spans 13 amino acids.

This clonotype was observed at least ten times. CDR3 in DNA: TGTGCCAGCAGTCAACGGGCCCGAAGGAACGAGCAGTACTTC. Its translation is CASSQRARRNEQYF. The genes are TRBV12-3 or TRBV12-4 and TRBJ2-7, with no clear D. The V end lost 5 bases, the J end lost 5 bases, and 16 bases lay between the germline ends. The CDR3 extends over 14 amino acids.

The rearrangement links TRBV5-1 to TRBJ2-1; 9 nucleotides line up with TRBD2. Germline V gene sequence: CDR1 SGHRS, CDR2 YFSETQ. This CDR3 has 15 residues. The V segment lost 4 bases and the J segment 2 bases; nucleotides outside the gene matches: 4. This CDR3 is CASSTSGGTYNEQFF. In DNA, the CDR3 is TGCGCCAGCAGCACCAGCGGGGGGACCTACAATGAGCAGTTCTTC.

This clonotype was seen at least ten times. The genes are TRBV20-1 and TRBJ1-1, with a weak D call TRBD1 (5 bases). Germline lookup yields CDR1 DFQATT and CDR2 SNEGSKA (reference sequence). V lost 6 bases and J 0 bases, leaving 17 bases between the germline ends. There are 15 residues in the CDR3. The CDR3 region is CSAAGLGVLNTEAFF. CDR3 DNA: TGCAGTGCGGCAGGGTTGGGCGTATTGAACACTGAAGCTTTCTTT.